The next 3 T cell receptor beta chains were all read from a single sample in a study of regulatory T cells in long-lasting Graves disease. Time point specified: persistent/refractory GD, antithyroid drugs over 5 years with positive TRAb. With RNA extracted from PBMCs as input, the TCR library was made. Construction of TCR beta libraries relied on iRepertoire HTBI primers and on Arm-PCR targeting CDR3 regions. Via MiXCR, TCRdb re-called the multiplex PCR reads, giving one row per CDR3 protein. The table includes about 460,000 distinct CDR3 sequences, 20% to 25% detected once. Sequenced here: peripheral blood mononuclear cells (PBMCs), sampled when the disease was refractory, from a patient treated with antithyroid drugs. The receptors were sampled from a female donor with Graves disease.

This clonotype was observed a few times. The rearrangement uses TRBV6-1 and TRBJ1-1; no clear D. Germline CDR1 MNHNS, CDR2 SASEGT. Trimming pared 0 bases from V and 2 bases from J, leaving 10 bases between. The CDR3 consists of 15 residues. The CDR3 coding sequence is TGTGCCAGCAGTGAAGCTAGCTTTCCTAACACTGAAGCTTTCTTT. Its translation is CASSEASFPNTEAFF.

V and J are TRBV6-1 and TRBJ1-5; D ambiguous. There are 14 residues in the CDR3. CDR1 and CDR2 from the germline V gene are MNHNS and SASEGT. V lost 6 bases, J lost 5 bases, and 14 bases lay in between. The CDR3 DNA sequence: TGTGCCAGCAGACAATGGCAGAGGGATCAGCCCCAGCATTTT. Residues: CASRQWQRDQPQHF.

The sample holds many counts of this clonotype. The chain uses TRBV20-1 and TRBJ2-5; TRBD1 agrees at 9 bases. J was trimmed by 5 bases and V by 7 bases; bases with no gene match: 5. This CDR3 region has 12 residues. Germline CDR1 DFQATT, CDR2 SNEGSKA (reference sequence). In DNA form, the CDR3 reads TGCAGTGTTACAGGGGGCCAGGAGACCCAGTACTTC. Protein sequence: CSVTGGQETQYF.